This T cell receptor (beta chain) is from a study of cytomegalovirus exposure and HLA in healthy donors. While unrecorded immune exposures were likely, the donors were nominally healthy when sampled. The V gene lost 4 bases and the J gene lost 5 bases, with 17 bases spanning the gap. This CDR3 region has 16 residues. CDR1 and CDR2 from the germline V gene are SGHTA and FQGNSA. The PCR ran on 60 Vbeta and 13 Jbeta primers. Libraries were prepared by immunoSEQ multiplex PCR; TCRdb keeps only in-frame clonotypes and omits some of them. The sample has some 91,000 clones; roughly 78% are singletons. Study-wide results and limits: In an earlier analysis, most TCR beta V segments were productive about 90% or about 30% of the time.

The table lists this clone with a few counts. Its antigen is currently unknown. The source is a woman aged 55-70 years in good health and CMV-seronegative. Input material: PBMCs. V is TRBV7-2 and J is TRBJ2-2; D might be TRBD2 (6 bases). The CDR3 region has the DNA TGTGCCAGCAGCTCCGGGACTGGCCCCAGAACCGGGGAGCTGTTTTTT. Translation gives CASSSGTGPRTGELFF.